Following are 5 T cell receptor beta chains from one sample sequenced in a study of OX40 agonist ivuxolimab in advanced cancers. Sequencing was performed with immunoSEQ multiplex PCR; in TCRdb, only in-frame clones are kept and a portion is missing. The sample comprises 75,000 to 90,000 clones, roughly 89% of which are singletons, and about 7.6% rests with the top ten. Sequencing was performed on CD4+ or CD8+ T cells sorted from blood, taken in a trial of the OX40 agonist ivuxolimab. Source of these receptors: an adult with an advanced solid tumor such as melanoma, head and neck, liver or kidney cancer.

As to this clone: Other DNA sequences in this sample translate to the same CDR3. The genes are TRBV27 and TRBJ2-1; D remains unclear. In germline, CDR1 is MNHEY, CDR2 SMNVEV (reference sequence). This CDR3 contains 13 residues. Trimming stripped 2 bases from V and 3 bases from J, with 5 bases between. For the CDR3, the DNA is TGTGCCAGCAGTTTAAGCAGCTACAATGAGCAGTTCTTC. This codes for CASSLSSYNEQFF.

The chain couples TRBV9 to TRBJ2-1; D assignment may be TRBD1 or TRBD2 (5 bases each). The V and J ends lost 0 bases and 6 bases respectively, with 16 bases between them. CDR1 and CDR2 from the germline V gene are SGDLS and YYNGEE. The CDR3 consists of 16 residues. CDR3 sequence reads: CASSVGGGPRVNEQFF. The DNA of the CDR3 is TGTGCCAGCAGCGTAGGGGGCGGGCCGAGGGTCAATGAGCAGTTCTTC.

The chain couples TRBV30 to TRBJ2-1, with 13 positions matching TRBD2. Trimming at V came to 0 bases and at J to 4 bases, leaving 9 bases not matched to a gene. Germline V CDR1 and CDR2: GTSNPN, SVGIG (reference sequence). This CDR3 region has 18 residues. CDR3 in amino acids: CAWSVSATSGGIYNEQFF. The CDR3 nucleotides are TGTGCCTGGAGTGTATCCGCGACTAGCGGGGGGATATACAATGAGCAGTTCTTC.

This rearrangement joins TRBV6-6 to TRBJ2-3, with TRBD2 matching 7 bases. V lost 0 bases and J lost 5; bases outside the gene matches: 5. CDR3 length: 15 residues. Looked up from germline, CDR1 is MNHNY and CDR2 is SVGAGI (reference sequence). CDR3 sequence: CASSYSGGTGDTQYF. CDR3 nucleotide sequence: TGTGCCAGCAGTTACTCGGGAGGGACGGGAGATACGCAGTATTTT.

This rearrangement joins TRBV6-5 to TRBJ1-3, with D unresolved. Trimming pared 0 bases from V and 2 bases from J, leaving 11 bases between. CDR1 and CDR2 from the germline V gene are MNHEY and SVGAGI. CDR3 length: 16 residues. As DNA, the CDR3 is TGTGCCAGCAGTTACTCGACACAGAAACCTGGAAACACCATATATTTT. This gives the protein CASSYSTQKPGNTIYF.